This T cell receptor (beta chain) was obtained from a study of PD-L1 blockade in urothelial cancer. Study at large: About 90% of the 29 patients were men whose urothelial cancer was bladder-origin. Typically, measured as a median, blood samples had roughly 140,000 T cells. Each patient had 0 to 3 earlier chemotherapy regimens. Whole-study results and caveats: Prediction of better survival came from below-median pretreatment blood TCR clonality.

Time point noted: pretreatment peripheral blood. As to this clone: Its antigen is unknown.

Trimming left V 2 bases short and J 8 bases short, with 7 bases between. In germline, CDR1 is MNHNY, CDR2 SVGAGI (reference sequence). The CDR3 runs 13 residues. Measured with immunoSEQ multiplex PCR; TCRdb has only the in-frame clones, and not every one. The sample includes about 72,000 clones, 86% of them seen just once. Sample: PBMCs, taken around atezolizumab (anti-PD-L1) treatment. The clonotype comes from a man in his 60s with urothelial cancer. The gene calls are TRBV6-6 and TRBJ1-6; D call uncertain. The CDR3 loop reads CASSYREDSPLHF. For the CDR3, the DNA is TGTGCCAGCAGTTACAGGGAGGATTCACCCCTCCACTTT.